The 23 T cell receptor beta chains below all came from one sample that was sequenced in a study of blood T cell repertoires in COVID-19. Clones were read by immunoSEQ multiplex PCR, and TCRdb kept only the in-frame ones, dropping some. The sample contains 95,000 to 120,000 clones, 60% to 85% of which appear only once. Source material: peripheral blood. The receptors originated from a woman in her thirties or forties with acute or convalescent COVID-19.

The genes are TRBV4-3 and TRBJ1-2; D is possibly TRBD1 (6 bases). Per germline, CDR1 LGHNA and CDR2 YSLEER. The V gene lost 1 base and the J gene lost 7 bases, with 13 bases spanning the gap. The CDR3 is 14 amino acids. This CDR3 is CASSQVSGAGGYTF. The CDR3 nucleotides read TGCGCCAGCAGCCAAGTTTCAGGGGCCGGTGGCTACACCTTC.

Worth noting for this clone: A read error may produce the germline difference seen at one junction end. The CDR3 is CASSLAGHGPDRKDF. The CDR3 coding sequence is TGTGCCAGCAGCTTAGCGGGACACGGACCGGACCGGAAGGACTTC. The chain uses TRBV7-9 and TRBJ2-4; D might be TRBD1 (6 bases). Germline V gene data show CDR1 as SEHNR and CDR2 as FQNEAQ (reference sequence). CDR3 size: 15 residues. Looking up the rest from reference TRBV7-9 and TRBJ2-4 gives the full variable domain: DTGVSQNPRHKITKRGQNVTFRCDPISEHNRLYWYRQTLGQGPEFLTYFQNEAQLEKSRLLSDRFSAERPKGSFSTLEIQRTEQGDSAMYLCASSLAGHGPDRKDFGAGTRLSVL.

The J gene is TRBJ1-5, the V gene TRBV19, with D unresolved. V was clipped by 10 bases and J by 0 bases, with 16 bases between them. CDR1 LNHDA and CDR2 SQIVND come from the germline V gene (reference sequence). CDR3 length equals 15 residues. The CDR3: CATSLGPHSNQPQHF. The CDR3 nucleotides read TGTGCCACCTCTCTGGGCCCCCATAGCAATCAGCCCCAGCATTTT.

This clone was seen only once. V and J are TRBV2 and TRBJ1-1; TRBD1 agrees at 7 bases. V trimming: 8 bases; J trimming: 6 bases; junction bases outside the gene matches: 9. This CDR3 has 13 residues. The germline V gene encodes CDR1 SNHLY and CDR2 FYNNEI. CDR3 loop: CASGSRGLAEAFF. The CDR3 DNA sequence: TGTGCCAGCGGGTCAAGGGGGCTCGCTGAAGCTTTCTTT.

This clone was detected a few times. V usage is TRBV5-1 and J usage is TRBJ1-6; D unresolved. The CDR3 runs 14 residues. V was shortened by 1 base and J by 7 bases, with 9 bases between the two germline ends. Germline V CDR1 and CDR2: SGHRS, YFSETQ. CDR3 protein: CASSLSSGNSPLHF. The CDR3 nucleotides read TGCGCCAGCAGCTTGTCCTCGGGGAATTCACCCCTCCACTTT.

The chain employs TRBV7-2 and TRBJ1-1; perhaps TRBD1 as D (5 bases). V was clipped by 2 bases and J by 7 bases, with 20 bases between them. The germline V gene encodes CDR1 SGHTA and CDR2 FQGNSA. The CDR3 spans 16 residues. This chain's CDR3 is CASSLPMGGPKLEAFF. CDR3 DNA sequence: TGTGCCAGCAGCTTACCCATGGGGGGACCCAAGCTTGAAGCTTTCTTT. The full variable domain, rest sourced from reference TRBV7-2 and TRBJ1-1, is GAGVSQSPSNKVTEKGKDVELRCDPISGHTALYWYRQSLGQGLEFLIYFQGNSAPDKSGLPSDRFSAERTGGSVSTLTIQRTQQEDSAVYLCASSLPMGGPKLEAFFGQGTRLTVV.

The chain has TRBV4-3 and TRBJ2-3, with D possibly TRBD2 on 6 matching bases. Trimming stripped 1 base from V and 4 bases from J, with 12 bases between. The length of the CDR3 is 15 residues. Per the germline V gene, CDR1 is LGHNA and CDR2 is YSLEER. In DNA, the CDR3 is TGCGCCAGCAGCCAAGGGTTGTGGGGGGCAGATACGCAGTATTTT. It translates to CASSQGLWGADTQYF.

This chain connects TRBV7-9 to TRBJ2-1, with 9 bases matching TRBD2. Unmatched junction bases numbered 4, after V lost 1 base and J lost 6 bases. Germline assignment: CDR1 SEHNR and CDR2 FQNEAQ (reference sequence). The CDR3 has 15 residues. DNA of the CDR3: TGTGCCAGCAGCTTAGGACTAGCGGTGGCCAATGAGCAGTTCTTC. This gives the protein CASSLGLAVANEQFF.

This clone appeared once. V is TRBV5-4 and J is TRBJ1-1; the D is unclear. Trimming took off 6 bases at V and 1 base at J, with 10 bases between the two ends. This CDR3 contains 13 residues. Germline V gene sequence: CDR1 SGHNT, CDR2 YYREEE (reference sequence). The DNA of the CDR3 is TGTGCCAGCACCCCGGGAGGGAACACTGAAGCTTTCTTT. Translating it yields CASTPGGNTEAFF.

The chain couples TRBV7-9 to TRBJ1-3; D not resolved. Germline V gives CDR1 SEHNR, CDR2 FQNEAQ (reference sequence). CDR3 length: 14 residues. Trimming shortened V by 1 base and J by 4 bases, and 8 bases separated the two germline ends. CDR3 nucleotides: TGTGCCAGCAGCTTAGAACCTACGGGAAACACCATATATTTT. Its protein product is CASSLEPTGNTIYF.

This clone has a handful of counts. The CDR3: CASRGTRVDEQYF. As DNA, the CDR3 is TGTGCCAGCAGGGGGACTAGGGTAGACGAGCAGTACTTC. The chain uses TRBV2 and TRBJ2-7, with TRBD2 matching over 8 bases. The CDR3 runs 13 residues. V dropped 6 bases and J dropped 5; count of bases not matched to a gene: 6. Germline CDR1 and CDR2: SNHLY and FYNNEI.

By frequency in the sample, this clone is medium-sized. The CDR3 loop is CASSNSQAPSPLHF. CDR3 DNA sequence: TGCGCCAGCAGCAACAGCCAGGCCCCGTCACCCCTCCACTTT. The rearrangement uses TRBV10-1 and TRBJ1-6; D not resolved. This CDR3 has 14 amino acids. The V end lost 6 bases, the J end lost 10 bases, and 16 bases lay between the germline ends. CDR1 WNHNN and CDR2 SYGVQD come from the germline V gene (reference sequence).

The chain joins TRBV3-1 (or the pseudogene TRBV3-2) to TRBJ1-2; 10 bases align to TRBD1. The CDR3 has 15 amino acids. V trimming: 0 bases; J trimming: 6 bases; junction bases outside the gene matches: 4. CDR1 and CDR2 from the germline V gene are LGHDT and YNNKEL (reference sequence). The CDR3 protein is CASSQDLTGGDGYTF. The CDR3 coding sequence is TGTGCCAGCAGCCAAGATCTGACAGGGGGCGATGGCTACACCTTC.

The rearrangement uses TRBV14 and TRBJ1-1; TRBD1 matches 7 bases. V trimming: 5 bases; J trimming: 4 bases; junction bases outside the gene matches: 13. Germline assignment: CDR1 SGHDN and CDR2 FVKESK. The CDR3 length is 16 residues. CDR3 bases: TGTGCCAGCAGCGCGGACGGACAGGTACGAAGCACTGAAGCTTTCTTT. Translated, it gives CASSADGQVRSTEAFF.

This clone was counted a few times. The chain couples TRBV5-6 to TRBJ2-1, with TRBD2 as a possible D gene (6 bases). Germline CDR1 reads SGHDT; CDR2 reads YYEEEE. The CDR3 is 16 residues long. V lost 2 bases and J lost 0, with 12 bases in between. CDR3: CASSFGGPNSYNEQFF. The CDR3 DNA is TGTGCCAGCAGCTTCGGGGGACCCAACTCCTACAATGAGCAGTTCTTC. Complete variable domain (other parts from reference TRBV5-6 and TRBJ2-1): DAGVTQSPTHLIKTRGQQVTLRCSPKSGHDTVSWYQQALGQGPQFIFQYYEEEERQRGNFPDRFSGHQFPNYSSELNVNALLLGDSALYLCASSFGGPNSYNEQFFGPGTRLTVL.

The chain employs TRBV19 and TRBJ1-3; 7 positions agree with TRBD1. The V gene end was trimmed by 5 bases and the J gene end by 3 bases; junction bases not matched to a gene: 13. The CDR3 runs to 17 residues. Germline V CDR1 and CDR2: LNHDA, SQIVND (reference sequence). CDR3 sequence: CASSVTSTGYGGNTIYF. CDR3 DNA sequence: TGTGCCAGTAGTGTAACGTCGACAGGGTACGGTGGAAACACCATATATTTT.

This clone was detected a few times. V is TRBV25-1 and J is TRBJ1-6; D is unresolved. From germline, CDR1 is MGHDK and CDR2 SYGVNS. Trimming removed 6 bases at V and 9 bases at J, with 15 bases between. The CDR3 loop spans 14 amino acids. CDR3 amino acids: CASSPPGVASPLHF. The CDR3, as DNA: TGTGCCAGCAGCCCCCCCGGGGTGGCTTCACCCCTCCACTTT.

The CDR3 nucleotides read TGTGCCACCAGCAGAGGAGGGCCGGAGCCCCAGCATTTT. Residues: CATSRGGPEPQHF. V usage is TRBV15 and J usage is TRBJ1-5; D gene unclear. Trimming removed 1 base from V and 8 bases from J, with 9 bases in between. Germline V gene sequence: CDR1 LNHNV, CDR2 YYDKDF (reference sequence). The CDR3 sequence is 13 residues long.

This clone turned up a few times. The chain combines TRBV7-2 with TRBJ1-5; 7 positions match TRBD1. The CDR3 sequence is 14 residues long. The germline V gene encodes CDR1 SGHTA and CDR2 FQGNSA. J lost 2 bases, V lost 2 bases, and 0 bases had no gene match. This CDR3 reads CASSLTGGNQPQHF. The CDR3 DNA is TGTGCCAGCAGCTTAACAGGGGGCAATCAGCCCCAGCATTTT.

This rearrangement joins TRBV30 to TRBJ1-5; TRBD1 is a possible D gene (6 bases). Trimming pared 1 base from V and 4 bases from J, leaving 8 bases between. CDR3 length: 13 amino acids. The germline V gene encodes CDR1 GTSNPN and CDR2 SVGIG (reference sequence). The CDR3 sequence is CAWSERGNQPQHF. CDR3 coding DNA: TGTGCCTGGAGTGAAAGGGGGAATCAGCCCCAGCATTTT.

The gene calls are TRBV27 and TRBJ2-3, with 9 bases that match TRBD2. Losses at the gene ends were 6 bases for V and 3 bases for J; bases not matched to a gene: 7. The CDR3 is made up of 15 amino acids. The germline V gene encodes CDR1 MNHEY and CDR2 SMNVEV (reference sequence). The CDR3 here is CASRFFSGGTDTQYF. CDR3 coding DNA: TGTGCCAGCAGATTTTTCAGCGGGGGGACAGATACGCAGTATTTT.

The CDR3 spells CASSWGTGNQPQHF. DNA for the CDR3: TGTGCCAGCAGCTGGGGGACAGGGAATCAGCCCCAGCATTTT. This chain connects TRBV7-9 to TRBJ1-5; 9 positions match TRBD1. CDR1 and CDR2 from the germline V gene are SEHNR and FQNEAQ (reference sequence). V shed 4 bases, J shed 4 bases, and the junction held 2 bases outside the gene matches. The CDR3 has 14 amino acids.

V gene TRBV3-1 (or the pseudogene TRBV3-2) combines with J gene TRBJ1-1, with D possibly being TRBD1 (6 bases). The CDR3 is 13 amino acids. The ends were cut back, 9 bases at V and 3 bases at J, with 14 bases in the middle. CDR1 is LGHDT, CDR2 YNNKEL, per germline (reference sequence). CDR3 residues: CASTRGAYTEAFF. The CDR3 DNA reads as TGTGCCAGTACTCGGGGGGCTTACACTGAAGCTTTCTTT.